The next 7 T cell receptor beta chains were all read from a single sample in a study of cytomegalovirus exposure and HLA in healthy donors. A multiplex PCR was run with 60 Vbeta primers and 13 Jbeta primers. Produced via immunoSEQ multiplex PCR; TCRdb's table is partial and in-frame only. The profile covers around 100,000 clones, with around 84% appearing a single time and about 4.5% taken by the ten largest. Sequencing input: PBMCs. These TCRs come from a woman aged 40 to 49 in good health and CMV-seropositive.

This chain uses TRBV9 with TRBJ2-3; TRBD2 agrees at 9 bases. Germline CDR1 SGDLS, CDR2 YYNGEE. The V and J ends lost 3 bases and 2 bases, in that order; junction bases with no gene match: 4. This CDR3 has 15 amino acids. The CDR3 is CASSERLADTDTQYF. In DNA, the CDR3 is TGTGCCAGCAGCGAGAGACTAGCGGACACAGATACGCAGTATTTT.

As DNA, the CDR3 is TGTGCCAGCAGCTTAGGCAGGGGTGCGCAGGGAAACACCATATATTTT. As protein: CASSLGRGAQGNTIYF. V and J are TRBV9 and TRBJ1-3; a weak D match, TRBD1 (6 bases). This CDR3 comprises 16 residues. Germline CDR1 SGDLS, CDR2 YYNGEE. The ends were cut back, 4 bases at V and 4 bases at J, with 18 bases in the middle.

V usage is TRBV27 and J usage is TRBJ2-7; a possible D gene is TRBD1 (5 bases). The CDR3 totals 14 residues. Germline CDR1 is MNHEY and CDR2 is SMNVEV (reference sequence). V gave up 2 bases and J gave up 1 base, with 9 bases separating them. The CDR3 sequence is CASSLAAGSYEQYF. In DNA, the CDR3 is TGTGCCAGCAGTTTAGCGGCAGGGTCCTACGAGCAGTACTTC.

The V gene is TRBV5-8, the J gene TRBJ2-5, with TRBD2 matching over 7 bases. Germline CDR1 SGHTS, CDR2 YDEGEE. The CDR3 runs to 14 residues. V was clipped by 2 bases and J by 5 bases; unmatched bases: 6. CDR3 nucleotides: TGTGCCAGCAGCTTAGGCGGGAGTAGGGAGACCCAGTACTTC. Its translation is CASSLGGSRETQYF.

The chain carries TRBV5-1 and TRBJ2-3; D not resolved. This CDR3 has 14 amino acids. Trimming took off 4 bases at V and 0 bases at J, with 9 bases between the two ends. Germline CDR1 reads SGHRS; CDR2 reads YFSETQ. This chain's CDR3 is CASSPQASTDTQYF. CDR3 coding DNA: TGCGCCAGCAGCCCACAAGCGAGCACAGATACGCAGTATTTT.

J is TRBJ2-5 and V is TRBV7-3; 7 bases fit TRBD2. Trimming removed 3 bases from V and 4 bases from J; junction bases left unmatched: 8. The CDR3 length is 15 residues. CDR1 and CDR2 (germline): SGHTA, FQGTGA. In DNA form, the CDR3 reads TGTGCCAGCAGCTTCGTGGGAGGGCCCGGAGAGACCCAGTACTTC. This gives the protein CASSFVGGPGETQYF.

V is TRBV7-9 and J is TRBJ2-3; tentatively, D is TRBD2 (6 bases). The germline gives CDR1 SEHNR, CDR2 FQNEAQ (reference sequence). V dropped 4 bases and J dropped 1 base, with 18 bases sitting between them. This CDR3 contains 17 residues. The CDR3 DNA follows: TGTGCCAGCAGCTCCGTCGGGGGATTCGAACGCACAGATACGCAGTATTTT. Protein: CASSSVGGFERTDTQYF.